This T cell receptor (beta chain) was sequenced in a study of T cells after yellow fever vaccination. About the research overall: Fractions of low cell number were prepared using SMART-Seq v4 Ultra Low Input.

MiXCR, applied by TCRdb to the 5' RACE reads, yields one record per CDR3 protein. The sample yields a few hundred thousand distinct CDR3 sequences, over 4% seen once. Study observations and caveats: Overall, a small share of clonotypes was seen in both CD4 and CD8 compartments. The secondary response was weaker, and its peak arrived faster, on day 5 versus 15.

The V gene lost 7 bases and the J gene lost 1 base, with 11 bases spanning the gap. Per germline, CDR1 MNHEY and CDR2 SMNVEV (reference sequence). This CDR3 contains 15 residues. Comment on this clonotype: Antigen: not known.

The TCR originated in a man younger than 35 who received the YFV17D yellow fever vaccine. The chain is built from TRBV27 and TRBJ1-6; D might be TRBD1 (6 bases). This material consisted of PBMCs, taken 5 days after the yellow fever booster vaccination. The CDR3 loop is CASMDRVSYNSPLHF. The CDR3 bases are TGTGCCAGCATGGACAGAGTGTCCTATAATTCACCCCTCCACTTT.